These 14 T cell receptor beta chains were sequenced from one sample in a study of liver allograft versus peripheral blood T cells. Study background: Repertoires of T cell receptors in transplanted livers were compared with recipients' peripheral blood repertoires.

MiXCR, applied by TCRdb to the reads, yields one record per CDR3 protein. Seen here are 8,000 or so distinct CDR3 sequences, 17% observed once, and the top ten hold 4.6%. Receptor source: a human patient who had a liver transplant. The graft donor may have given rise to some T cells.

The rearrangement uses TRBV20-1 and TRBJ1-5, with D maybe TRBD1 (5 bases). The CDR3 contains 18 residues. Germline CDR1 and CDR2: DFQATT and SNEGSKA (reference sequence). Trimming shortened V by 1 base and J by 6 bases, and 25 bases separated the two germline ends. The CDR3 loop reads CSARVSHRDALGPQPQHF. The CDR3 bases are TGCAGTGCTAGAGTCTCGCACCGGGACGCATTAGGTCCTCAGCCCCAGCATTTT.

In its sample, this clonotype was seen many times. V is TRBV28 and J is TRBJ1-5; tentatively, D is TRBD1 (6 bases). V lost 5 bases and J 2 bases, leaving 13 bases between the germline ends. The CDR3 is 15 residues long. Germline-derived CDR1 and CDR2 are MDHEN and SYDVKM. The CDR3 DNA sequence: TGTGCCAGCAGTAGCAGAAAGGGGGGCAATCAGCCCCAGCATTTT. Protein: CASSSRKGGNQPQHF.

The chain combines TRBV11-3 with TRBJ1-1; D gene ambiguous. The CDR3 covers 13 residues. The V gene lost 3 bases and the J gene lost 1 base, with 6 bases spanning the gap. Germline V gene sequence: CDR1 SGHNT, CDR2 YENEEA. In DNA form, the CDR3 reads TGTGCCAGCAGCTTTAGTAGGAACACTGAAGCTTTCTTT. Residues: CASSFSRNTEAFF.

This chain joins TRBV2 and TRBJ1-2, with 7 bases matching TRBD1. The CDR3 spans 13 residues. From germline, CDR1 is SNHLY and CDR2 FYNNEI. V was clipped by 10 bases and J by 1 base; unmatched bases: 6. The CDR3 bases are TGTGCCATTCGGGACAGAAATAACTATGGCTACACCTTC. As protein: CAIRDRNNYGYTF.

This clonotype was observed many times. CDR3 amino acids: CASSSSGGSRYNEQFF. The CDR3 region has the DNA TGTGCCAGCAGCTCTAGTGGCGGGAGTCGCTACAATGAGCAGTTCTTC. The rearrangement links TRBV7-3 to TRBJ2-1, with 7 bases fitting TRBD2. V dropped 4 bases and J dropped 3; count of bases not matched to a gene: 9. CDR1 is SGHTA and CDR2 is FQGTGA in the germline V gene. The CDR3 is 16 amino acids.

The V call is TRBV2, the J call TRBJ1-6; possible D gene TRBD1, 6 bases. This CDR3 region has 15 residues. Trimming stripped 8 bases from V and 6 bases from J, with 17 bases between. Germline lookup yields CDR1 SNHLY and CDR2 FYNNEI. The CDR3 region is CASSTTGLGNSPLHF. CDR3 DNA: TGTGCCAGCTCTACAACAGGGCTGGGTAATTCACCCCTCCACTTT.

The rearrangement uses TRBV18 and TRBJ1-1; D may be TRBD1 (6 bases). V lost 5 bases and J lost 9, with 16 bases in between. The length of the CDR3 is 13 residues. Germline CDR1 KGHSH, CDR2 LQKENI. The CDR3: CASSSAGTGQAFF. The DNA for the CDR3 is TGTGCCAGCTCATCTGCTGGCACAGGGCAAGCTTTCTTT.

The chain uses TRBV7-3 and TRBJ1-1, with D hard to call. Looked up from germline, CDR1 is SGHTA and CDR2 is FQGTGA. The CDR3 covers 14 residues. Trimming cost V 6 bases and J 0 bases, with 11 bases left between them. The CDR3 nucleotides are TGTGCCAGCAGGTTGGCAGGAATGAACACTGAAGCTTTCTTT. Its protein product is CASRLAGMNTEAFF. The entire variable domain, with the rest obtained from reference TRBV7-3 and TRBJ1-1, is as follows: GAGVSQTPSNKVTEKGKYVELRCDPISGHTALYWYRQSLGQGPEFLIYFQGTGAADDSGLPNDRFFAVRPEGSVSTLKIQRTERGDSAVYLCASRLAGMNTEAFFGQGTRLTVV.

This clonotype is medium-sized by share. CDR3 coding DNA: TGTGCCAGCAGTTACTCTTCCCCGGCGGGACACTTGAATGGGCGCGAGCAGTACTTC. Residues: CASSYSSPAGHLNGREQYF. The V and J genes are TRBV6-5 and TRBJ2-7; TRBD1 or TRBD2 may be the D gene (6 bases each). CDR1 MNHEY and CDR2 SVGAGI come from the germline V gene. This CDR3 is built from 19 residues. V lost 0 bases and J lost 6, with 27 bases in between.

This clonotype was counted between two and nine times. This rearrangement joins TRBV30 to TRBJ1-1; no clear D. CDR3 length equals 14 residues. V lost 3 bases and J lost 1, with 12 bases in between. Germline lookup yields CDR1 GTSNPN and CDR2 SVGIG (reference sequence). This chain's CDR3 is CAWRKGLRNTEAFF. CDR3 DNA sequence: TGTGCCTGGAGAAAAGGGTTGAGGAACACTGAAGCTTTCTTT.

In regard to this clonotype: At one end, the junction sequence differs from germline, possibly due to a read error. The chain recombines TRBV19 with TRBJ1-1; D is uncertain. CDR3 size: 13 residues. From germline, CDR1 is LNHDA and CDR2 SQIVND (reference sequence). The CDR3 is CASSRNGNTEAIF. Here the CDR3 DNA reads TGTGCCAGTAGTCGAAACGGCAACACTGAAGCTATCTTT.

This clonotype is deemed medium-sized. The rearrangement uses TRBV28 and TRBJ1-6; D remains ambiguous. The CDR3 totals 15 residues. With 0 bases removed from V and 6 bases from J, the gap between germline ends came to 9 bases. CDR1 is MDHEN, CDR2 SYDVKM, per germline. The CDR3: CASSLWQDSNSPLHF. The CDR3 nucleotides read TGTGCCAGCAGTTTATGGCAGGATAGTAATTCACCCCTCCACTTT.

In this sample, this clonotype is medium-sized. The CDR3 sequence is CASSPSGDTQYF. The DNA for the CDR3 is TGTGCCAGCAGTCCCTCCGGGGATACGCAGTATTTT. This chain uses TRBV27 with TRBJ2-3; the D is unclear. V lost 5 bases to trimming and J lost 6 bases, with 9 bases between them. The CDR3 has 12 amino acids. The V gene's germline CDR1 is MNHEY and CDR2 SMNVEV (reference sequence).

This rearrangement joins TRBV20-1 to TRBJ2-5; TRBD2 matches 14 bases. The CDR3 runs 17 residues. CDR1 and CDR2 from the germline V gene are DFQATT and SNEGSKA (reference sequence). Losses at the gene ends were 0 bases for V and 5 bases for J; bases not matched to a gene: 8. CDR3 amino acids: CSARDLTSGRAKETQYF. In DNA form, the CDR3 reads TGCAGTGCTAGAGACCTGACTAGCGGGAGGGCCAAGGAGACCCAGTACTTC.